This note documents a single T cell receptor (beta chain) sequence. Cohort allocation depended upon clinical history that participants reported. These data are taken from a study of blood T cell repertoires in COVID-19. In the study overall: Two negative PCRs, clearance, or symptom resolution were required of recovered Cohort 3 donors. T cells, B-cell-depleted T cells, or PBMCs supplied cDNA or gDNA.

Libraries were prepared by immunoSEQ multiplex PCR; TCRdb keeps only in-frame clonotypes and omits some of them. This sample has roughly 150,000 clones, with approximately 84% found just once. The germline V gene has CDR1 MRHNA and CDR2 SNTAGT. The CDR3 runs 15 residues. Trimming shortened V by 2 bases and J by 5 bases, and 13 bases separated the two germline ends. The TCR was taken from a man aged 45 to 65 in a cohort exposed to, infected with or recovered from COVID-19 (not recorded which). The V and J genes are TRBV6-4 and TRBJ2-1, with TRBD2 as a possible D gene (5 bases). The source material was PBMCs or T cells enriched from blood (not recorded which). CDR3 bases: TGTGCCAGCAGTGACCCACTACGGGGAAACAATGAGCAGTTCTTC. It specifies CASSDPLRGNNEQFF.